Shown below are 19 T cell receptor beta chains from a single sample sequenced in a study of blood T cell repertoires in COVID-19. TCRdb's table, derived via immunoSEQ multiplex PCR, lists solely in-frame clones and lacks some. The sample lists some 240,000 clones; around nine tenths were seen once. Sequences were obtained from peripheral blood. The receptors were sampled from a man in his sixties with COVID-19, enrolled during active disease.

This rearrangement joins TRBV15 to TRBJ1-5; perhaps TRBD1 as D (5 bases). Germline V CDR1 and CDR2: LNHNV, YYDKDF (reference sequence). There are 15 residues in the CDR3. The ends were cut back, 0 bases at V and 1 base at J, with 7 bases in the middle. Here the CDR3 DNA reads TGTGCCACCAGCAGAGATGGGGCGAGCAATCAGCCCCAGCATTTT. As protein: CATSRDGASNQPQHF.

This chain connects TRBV5-1 to TRBJ2-7, with 12 bases aligning to TRBD2. The J segment lost 6 bases and the V segment lost 4 bases, leaving 5 bases of the junction unmatched. Looked up from germline, CDR1 is SGHRS and CDR2 is YFSETQ. The CDR3 extends over 14 amino acids. This CDR3 is CASSASSGRAEQYF. In DNA, the CDR3 is TGCGCCAGCAGCGCCTCTAGCGGGAGGGCCGAGCAGTACTTC.

A word on this clone: The junction differs from germline at one of its ends, possibly a read error. CDR3 residues: CATADGWSDTQYF. CDR3 sequence (DNA): TGCGCCACCGCTGATGGGTGGAGCGATACGCAGTATTTT. The rearrangement links TRBV24-1 to TRBJ2-3; D is undetermined. The germline CDR1 and CDR2 sequences are KGHDR and SFDVKD. The CDR3 has 13 residues.

This chain links TRBV27 with TRBJ2-7, with D perhaps TRBD1 (6 bases). Trimming stripped 4 bases from V and 4 bases from J, with 20 bases between. The CDR3 totals 16 residues. CDR1 MNHEY and CDR2 SMNVEV come from the germline V gene (reference sequence). DNA for the CDR3: TGTGCCAGCAGTTCCTTCCCCCCGGACAGCCTTTACGAGCAGTACTTC. The encoded protein is CASSSFPPDSLYEQYF.

The V gene is TRBV11-3, the J gene TRBJ1-1, with D possibly TRBD1 on 5 matching bases. This CDR3 is 13 amino acids long. Per the germline V gene, CDR1 is SGHNT and CDR2 is YENEEA. Trimming shortened V by 0 bases and J by 10 bases, and 12 bases separated the two germline ends. The CDR3 region is CASSLDGVGPAFF. The CDR3 DNA reads as TGTGCCAGCAGCTTAGATGGGGTGGGGCCAGCTTTCTTT.

V and J are TRBV18 and TRBJ2-1; 11 bases agree with TRBD1. The CDR3 runs to 17 residues. CDR1 KGHSH and CDR2 LQKENI come from the germline V gene. Losses at the gene ends were 0 bases for V and 3 bases for J; bases not matched to a gene: 4. The CDR3 reads CASSPPEGTGGYNEQFF. CDR3 DNA: TGTGCCAGCTCACCACCGGAGGGGACAGGGGGCTACAATGAGCAGTTCTTC. Drawing the rest from reference TRBV18 and TRBJ2-1, the complete variable domain is NAGVMQNPRHLVRRRGQEARLRCSPMKGHSHVYWYRQLPEEGLKFMVYLQKENIIDESGMPKERFSAEFPKEGPSILRIQQVVRGDSAAYFCASSPPEGTGGYNEQFFGPGTRLTVL.

This chain joins TRBV3-1 (or the pseudogene TRBV3-2) and TRBJ2-1; 15 bases agree with TRBD2. The CDR3 contains 17 residues. The J segment lost 2 bases and the V segment lost 6 bases, leaving 5 bases of the junction unmatched. Germline CDR1 is LGHDT and CDR2 is YNNKEL (reference sequence). The CDR3 DNA reads TGTGCCAGCAGTGGACTAGCGGGGGGGACCGCCTACAATGAGCAGTTCTTC. This encodes CASSGLAGGTAYNEQFF.

This CDR3 is CASSLRQSREQYF. The CDR3 bases are TGTGCCAGCAGCCTAAGACAGTCCCGGGAGCAGTACTTC. The rearrangement joins TRBV5-4 to TRBJ2-7, with D perhaps matching TRBD1 (5 bases). Germline V gene lookup returns CDR1 SGHNT and CDR2 YYREEE (reference sequence). V was cut by 4 bases and J by 7 bases, with 15 bases left in between. The CDR3 is 13 residues long.

This clone is a singleton in its sample. This chain joins TRBV6-6 and TRBJ1-2, with 7 positions matching TRBD1. With V trimmed by 0 bases and J by 4 bases, 8 bases remained unmatched. Germline assignment: CDR1 MNHNY and CDR2 SVGAGI (reference sequence). The CDR3 totals 16 residues. The CDR3 DNA is TGTGCCAGCAGTTACTCATGGGACAGTCTTCGCTATGGCTACACCTTC. Amino acids: CASSYSWDSLRYGYTF.

V usage is TRBV10-3 and J usage is TRBJ1-1; tentatively, D is TRBD1 (5 bases). CDR3 size: 13 residues. Germline-derived CDR1 and CDR2 are ENHRY and SYGVKD. Between the trimmed V and J ends, which lost 2 bases and 4 bases, there was a span of 8 bases. In DNA form, the CDR3 reads TGTGCCATCAGTGAGGGGGGAGGCACTGAAGCTTTCTTT. The encoded protein is CAISEGGGTEAFF.

This rearrangement joins TRBV5-4 to TRBJ1-1; the D gene is possibly TRBD1 (6 bases). The germline V and J ends were trimmed by 3 bases and 0 bases, with 12 bases remaining between them. CDR3 length equals 15 residues. CDR1 SGHNT and CDR2 YYREEE come from the germline V gene (reference sequence). For the CDR3, the DNA is TGTGCCAGCAGCTCCCGGACAGAACTGAACACTGAAGCTTTCTTT. This codes for CASSSRTELNTEAFF.

The V call is TRBV30, the J call TRBJ1-2; 7 bases line up with TRBD1. With 3 bases clipped from V and 10 bases from J, the junction kept 14 bases outside the gene matches. CDR3 size: 14 residues. Per the germline V gene, CDR1 is GTSNPN and CDR2 is SVGIG (reference sequence). The DNA for the CDR3 is TGTGCCTGGAGCGAACAGGGGCCCCTTGAGATCTACACCTTC. This gives the protein CAWSEQGPLEIYTF.

The chain combines TRBV19 with TRBJ1-2; TRBD1 agrees at 7 bases. CDR1 is LNHDA, CDR2 SQIVND, per germline (reference sequence). This CDR3 is built from 15 residues. After removal of 2 bases from V and 4 bases from J, the junction contained 7 bases not matched to a gene. CDR3 protein: CASSIIQQGTYGYTF. The CDR3 DNA reads as TGTGCCAGTAGTATAATCCAACAGGGGACCTATGGCTACACCTTC.

The chain couples TRBV4-1 to TRBJ2-1, with 12 bases identical to TRBD2. V gave up 0 bases and J gave up 7 bases; unmatched junction bases: 7. The V gene's germline CDR1 is MGHRA and CDR2 YSYEKL. The CDR3 contains 17 residues. CDR3 coding DNA: TGCGCCAGCAGCCAAGAGGGACTAGCGGGTGTCCCTAATGAGCAGTTCTTC. This sequence encodes CASSQEGLAGVPNEQFF.

J is TRBJ1-5 and V is TRBV19; D call uncertain. Germline V gene lookup returns CDR1 LNHDA and CDR2 SQIVND (reference sequence). This CDR3 contains 14 residues. V was pared by 5 bases and J by 8 bases, with 16 bases between. CDR3 amino acids: CASSLRQANKPQHF. In nucleotides, the CDR3 is TGTGCCAGTAGTCTTCGGCAGGCAAATAAGCCCCAGCATTTT.

In its sample, this clone was seen once. The chain links TRBV15 to TRBJ1-2, with D perhaps matching TRBD1 (6 bases). The CDR3 extends over 16 amino acids. V lost 1 base and J 1 base, leaving 13 bases between the germline ends. In germline, CDR1 is LNHNV, CDR2 YYDKDF (reference sequence). The CDR3 DNA sequence: TGTGCCACCAGCAGAGCTGACAGGAAAATTAACTATGGCTACACCTTC. Protein sequence: CATSRADRKINYGYTF.

V gene TRBV19 combines with J gene TRBJ1-5; D is perhaps TRBD1 (6 bases). The CDR3 contains 16 residues. Trimming pared 5 bases from V and 3 bases from J, leaving 17 bases between. Per the germline V gene, CDR1 is LNHDA and CDR2 is SQIVND (reference sequence). CDR3 residues: CASSASQGSFNQPQHF. The CDR3 coding sequence is TGTGCCAGTAGTGCCTCCCAGGGGTCGTTCAATCAGCCCCAGCATTTT.

J is TRBJ1-2 and V is TRBV6-5; 7 bases match TRBD1. The CDR3 sequence is 14 residues long. V shed 5 bases and J 13 bases; nucleotides not matched to a gene: 16. CDR1 is MNHEY and CDR2 is SVGAGI in the germline V gene. CDR3 region: CASSIGGQRVGCTF. The CDR3, as DNA: TGTGCCAGCAGTATAGGGGGACAGCGAGTTGGATGCACCTTC.

The chain is built from TRBV4-3 and TRBJ1-3; D perhaps matches TRBD1 (6 bases). V lost 1 base and J lost 2, with 9 bases in between. This CDR3 region has 15 residues. CDR1 LGHNA and CDR2 YSLEER come from the germline V gene. Here the CDR3 DNA reads TGCGCCAGCAGCCAAGGCAGGGGCACTGGAAACACCATATATTTT. This gives the protein CASSQGRGTGNTIYF.